This T cell receptor (beta chain) was documented in a study of cytomegalovirus exposure and HLA in healthy donors. Findings and limits, study-wide: By HLA locus, TCR association rates varied in a later analysis, with DRB1 showing the most and HLA-C the fewest.

There are 17 residues in the CDR3. Trimming cost V 0 bases and J 1 base; bases outside gene matches: 4. The germline V gene has CDR1 SGDLS and CDR2 YYNGEE. Unrecorded immune exposure was likely among donors, who were nominally healthy when sampled. PCR employed 60 Vbeta and 13 Jbeta primers. Assay: immunoSEQ multiplex PCR; the TCRdb copy retains only in-frame clones and omits some. Here the sample spans more than 95,000 clones, around 64% being singletons. On this clone: Its antigen remains unidentified.

Sequencing input: PBMCs. The chain links TRBV9 to TRBJ2-1; 10 bases align to TRBD2. This receptor was taken from a man aged 60 to 69 in good health and CMV-seronegative. DNA for the CDR3: TGTGCCAGCAGCGTAGCGTTAGCGGGAGGTTCCTACAATGAGCAGTTCTTC. It is translated as CASSVALAGGSYNEQFF.